Listed below are T cell receptor beta chains from one sample, sequenced in a study of shared clonotypes between healthy human individuals. Assay: immunoSEQ multiplex PCR; the TCRdb copy retains only in-frame clones and omits some. Counted here are over a million clones, around 75% occurring once; the ten biggest clones make up around 1.5%. Input material: memory CD4+ T cells sorted from blood. The receptors were sampled from a man aged 18-30 years in good health. Each CDR3 is given with its conserved first and last residue. A D gene is named only where the DNA matches it firmly. Only some rows state a clone size, as once, few, many or a class for expanded clones.

>14|TRBJ2-7|NA|TRBD2|TRBV5-1
CASGEREASYEQYF
TGCGCCAGCGGGGAGCGGGAGGCTTCCTACGAGCAGTACTTC
>15|TRBJ2-2|NA|NA|TRBV9
CASSVTQGSIGELFF
TGTGCCAGCAGCGTTACCCAGGGTTCAATCGGGGAGCTGTTTTTT
>16|TRBJ2-7|NA|NA|TRBV11-2
CASSLDYGTSLREQYF
TGTGCCAGCAGCTTAGATTACGGGACATCCCTAAGGGAGCAGTACTTC
>15|TRBJ1-2|NA|NA|TRBV19
CASSPTDRTNYGYTF
TGTGCCAGTAGTCCCACCGACAGAACTAACTATGGCTACACCTTC
>13|TRBJ2-5|NA|NA|TRBV18
CASSPTLKETQYF
TGTGCCAGCTCACCGACCCTTAAAGAGACCCAGTACTTC
>11|TRBJ2-7|NA|NA|TRBV18
CASSPGAEQYF
TGTGCCAGCTCACCAGGGGCCGAGCAGTACTTC
>16|TRBJ2-5|few|TRBD2|TRBV10-3
CAISESGLAGGETQYF
TGTGCCATCAGTGAGTCCGGACTAGCGGGGGGGGAGACCCAGTACTTC
>15|TRBJ1-2|NA|NA|TRBV6-5
CASSSGGEGVGGYTF
TGTGCCAGCAGTTCTGGGGGTGAAGGGGTAGGTGGCTACACCTTC
>14|TRBJ2-1|NA|NA|TRBV7-9
CASSSRGTYNEQFF
TGTGCCAGCAGCTCTAGAGGGACCTACAATGAGCAGTTCTTC
>14|TRBJ2-5|NA|TRBD1|TRBV7-9
CASSQVEGARPQYF
TGTGCCAGCAGCCAAGTCGAGGGGGCGCGGCCCCAGTACTTC
>14|TRBJ2-3|once|NA|TRBV6-5
CASRSTRGTDTQYF
TGTGCCAGCCGGAGCACCAGGGGCACAGATACGCAGTATTTT